Below, 5 T cell receptor beta chains from the same sample are listed, as sequenced in a study of OX40 agonist ivuxolimab in advanced cancers. TCRdb's table, derived via immunoSEQ multiplex PCR, lists solely in-frame clones and lacks some. This sample has 65,000 to 85,000 clones, with over 75% found just once. Sample: CD4+ or CD8+ T cells sorted from blood, taken in a trial of the OX40 agonist ivuxolimab. The receptor source for this set is an adult with an advanced solid tumor such as melanoma, head and neck, liver or kidney cancer.

This chain links TRBV4-3 with TRBJ1-1; D not resolved. From germline, CDR1 is LGHNA and CDR2 YSLEER. This CDR3 region has 13 residues. The germline V and J ends were trimmed by 0 bases and 13 bases, with 15 bases remaining between them. The CDR3 sequence: CASSQDLRVWVFF. The CDR3 region has the DNA TGCGCCAGCAGCCAAGATCTGAGGGTTTGGGTTTTCTTT.

The chain couples TRBV4-2 to TRBJ1-5; D ambiguous. Looked up from germline, CDR1 is LGHNA and CDR2 is YNFKEQ. Between the trimmed V and J ends, which lost 1 base and 7 bases, there was a span of 11 bases. This CDR3 has 14 amino acids. The CDR3 sequence is CASSQGSGDQPQHF. The DNA for the CDR3 is TGTGCCAGCAGCCAAGGATCAGGCGACCAGCCCCAGCATTTT.

This clone was observed a handful of times. The sample holds other DNA sequences that translate to the same CDR3. The gene calls are TRBV11-3 and TRBJ2-7, with TRBD1 identical over 7 bases. Trimming removed 5 bases from V and 2 bases from J; junction bases left unmatched: 6. Looked up from germline, CDR1 is SGHNT and CDR2 is YENEEA. This CDR3 has 14 residues. Here the CDR3 DNA reads TGTGCCAGCAGCCCGACAGGGACCACCTACGAGCAGTACTTC. Residues: CASSPTGTTYEQYF.

The chain couples TRBV19 to TRBJ2-7; 8 nucleotides line up with TRBD2. V trimming: 3 bases; J trimming: 2 bases; junction bases outside the gene matches: 6. Germline V gene lookup returns CDR1 LNHDA and CDR2 SQIVND (reference sequence). The CDR3 has 15 amino acids. The CDR3 region is CASSIQGSGTYEQYF. The CDR3 nucleotides are TGTGCCAGTAGTATTCAGGGTAGCGGGACCTACGAGCAGTACTTC.

This chain links TRBV19 with TRBJ1-2; 7 bases line up with TRBD1. Germline V lookup: CDR1 LNHDA, CDR2 SQIVND (reference sequence). The V and J ends lost 8 bases and 2 bases, in that order; junction bases with no gene match: 8. The CDR3 runs 14 residues. CDR3 DNA: TGTGCCAGTTCTAAAACGACAGGGAACTATGGCTACACCTTC. This sequence encodes CASSKTTGNYGYTF.